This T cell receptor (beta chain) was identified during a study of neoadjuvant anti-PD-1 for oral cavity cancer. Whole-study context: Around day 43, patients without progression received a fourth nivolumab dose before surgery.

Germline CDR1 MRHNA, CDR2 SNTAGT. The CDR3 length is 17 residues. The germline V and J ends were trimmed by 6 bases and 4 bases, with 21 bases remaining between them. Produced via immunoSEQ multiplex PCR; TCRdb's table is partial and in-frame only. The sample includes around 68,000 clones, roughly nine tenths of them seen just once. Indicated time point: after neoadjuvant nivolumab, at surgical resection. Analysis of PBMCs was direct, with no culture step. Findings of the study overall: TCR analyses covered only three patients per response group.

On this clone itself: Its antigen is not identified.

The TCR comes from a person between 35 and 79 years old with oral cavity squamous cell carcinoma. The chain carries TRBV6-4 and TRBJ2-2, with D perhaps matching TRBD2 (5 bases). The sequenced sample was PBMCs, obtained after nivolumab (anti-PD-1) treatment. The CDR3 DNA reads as TGTGCCAGCAGCCCTCTAGGGCGGGCCAGAGGCACCGGGGAGCTGTTTTTT. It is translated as CASSPLGRARGTGELFF.